One sample yielded the 12 T cell receptor beta chains listed below, sequenced in a study of TET2 disruption in CD19-targeted CAR T cells. Assay used: immunoSEQ multiplex PCR; TCRdb lists only in-frame clones, some missing. This sample's table reports tens of thousands of clones. Their cognate antigens are unknown. Treatment meaning: autologous CTL019 cells: CD19 CAR with 4-1BB and CD3 zeta domains. The sequencing here drew on CD8- CAR+ T cells sorted from cultured blood T cells, taken for CD19 CAR T cell therapy. As for subset: CD8-negative CAR-positive T cells from the infusion product. Receptors were obtained from a man aged 65-85 years with chronic lymphocytic leukemia.

In the case of this clone: The CDR3 end is not reached by the read, which stops 3 residues before it; the germline J gene fills it in. J is TRBJ2-3 and V is TRBV5-1, with D unclear. The CDR3 is made up of 15 amino acids. Germline lookup yields CDR1 SGHRS and CDR2 YFSETQ. The V gene lost 0 bases and the J gene lost 4 bases, with 12 bases spanning the gap. The DNA read from the CDR3 is TGCGCCAGCAGCTTGGATAGCCCAACCCCAGATACG. Encoded protein: CASSLDSPTPDT. The full-length CDR3 reads as CASSLDSPTPDTQYF.

Remarks on this clone: The read is 3 residues too short to cover the CDR3 end, so that end is filled in from the germline J gene. This chain links TRBV2 with TRBJ1-1, with D uncertain. Germline V gives CDR1 SNHLY, CDR2 FYNNEI. The CDR3 is 15 residues long. The germline V and J ends were trimmed by 1 base and 1 base, with 10 bases remaining between them. CDR3 DNA, as far as it was read: TGTGCCAGCAGTGAAGGCGGGGTTACGAACACTGAA. Its protein is CASSEGGVTNTE. The complete CDR3 sequence is CASSEGGVTNTEAFF.

Details on this clone: Other DNA sequences within the sample encode an identical CDR3. The sequenced CDR3 bases are TGTGCCAGCAGCTTACAAGGGGCGGCCTATGGC. Protein: CASSLQGAAYG. The whole CDR3 reads CASSLQGAAYGYTF. This chain connects TRBV5-4 to TRBJ1-2; tentative D call: TRBD1 (5 bases). The sequence runs out 3 residues before the end of the CDR3; the remainder is reconstructed from the germline J gene. CDR3 length: 14 amino acids. Germline V gene lookup returns CDR1 SGHNT and CDR2 YYREEE (reference sequence). Trimming stripped 2 bases from V and 4 bases from J, with 12 bases between.

To note about this clone: The read finishes 3 residues shy of the CDR3 end, and the germline J gene is used to complete it. This chain uses TRBV11-2 with TRBJ2-1; 7 positions agree with TRBD1. This CDR3 contains 14 residues. The V segment lost 5 bases and the J segment 3 bases; nucleotides outside the gene matches: 4. Germline CDR1 is SGHAT and CDR2 is FQNNGV. This CDR3 reads CASSLGTVYNEQFF. The CDR3 DNA, read in part, is TGTGCCAGCAGCCTCGGGACAGTCTACAATGAG.

Comment on this clone: The missing CDR3 end, 3 residues past where the read stops, is filled in from the germline J gene. The V call is TRBV5-5, the J call TRBJ2-5; weak D call: TRBD1 (6 bases). The germline V and J ends were trimmed by 1 base and 1 base, with 8 bases remaining between them. Per the germline V gene, CDR1 is SGHKS and CDR2 is YYEKEE (reference sequence). The CDR3 is made up of 14 amino acids. CDR3 bases read: TGTGCCAGCAGCTTGACAGGGACCCAAGAGACC. Translated, it gives CASSLTGTQET. The CDR3, in full, reads CASSLTGTQETQYF.

With respect to this clone: The read terminates 3 residues ahead of where the CDR3 ends, so the germline J gene completes it. The chain couples TRBV29-1 to TRBJ1-2, with 9 bases that match TRBD1. The CDR3 covers 14 residues. J was trimmed by 3 bases and V by 4 bases; bases with no gene match: 6. The germline V gene has CDR1 SQVTM and CDR2 ANQGSEA. CDR3 bases read: TGCAGCGTTGTAACTCGGACAGGGGACTATGGC. Translating it yields CSVVTRTGDYG. The whole CDR3 protein reads CSVVTRTGDYGYTF.

Regarding this clone: The observed sequence ends 3 residues before the CDR3 terminus, with the missing tail filled in from the germline J gene. The chain uses TRBV10-3 and TRBJ1-1; 7 positions match TRBD1. V lost 2 bases, J lost 3 bases, and 6 bases stayed unmatched. The CDR3 is 15 amino acids. Germline CDR1 is ENHRY and CDR2 is SYGVKD. The covered CDR3 bases are TGTGCCATCAGTGAGCAACAGGGGCCATACACTGAA. Amino acid sequence: CAISEQQGPYTE. The full CDR3 protein is CAISEQQGPYTEAFF.

Comment on this clone: The read gets to within 3 residues of the CDR3 end, and the germline J gene fills in the rest. The chain joins TRBV7-3 to TRBJ1-1; 10 nucleotides align to TRBD1. This CDR3 has 14 amino acids. The germline V gene encodes CDR1 SGHTA and CDR2 FQGTGA. Trimming removed 5 bases from V and 5 bases from J; junction bases left unmatched: 5. CDR3 DNA, as far as it was read: TGTGCCAGCAGCCAAGGACAGGGGGTTACTGAA. As protein: CASSQGQGVTE. The entire CDR3 sequence reads CASSQGQGVTEAFF. The full variable domain, in which reference TRBV7-3 and TRBJ1-1 provide the parts outside the CDR3, is GAGVSQTPSNKVTEKGKYVELRCDPISGHTALYWYRQSLGQGPEFLIYFQGTGAADDSGLPNDRFFAVRPEGSVSTLKIQRTERGDSAVYLCASSQGQGVTEAFFGQGTRLTVV.

Worth noting for this clone: The observed sequence ends 3 residues before the CDR3 terminus, with the missing tail filled in from the germline J gene. The chain joins TRBV29-1 to TRBJ2-7, with TRBD2 matching over 10 bases. Germline lookup yields CDR1 SQVTM and CDR2 ANQGSEA. Trimming cost V 5 bases and J 4 bases; bases outside gene matches: 11. CDR3 length equals 15 residues. The covered CDR3 bases are TGCAGCGTTACCTCGGGACTAGCGCCGGGGTACGAG. It codes for CSVTSGLAPGYE. The CDR3, in full, reads CSVTSGLAPGYEQYF.

To note about this clone: The read terminates 3 residues ahead of where the CDR3 ends, so the germline J gene completes it. The V gene is TRBV19, the J gene TRBJ1-2; tentative D call: TRBD1 (6 bases). The CDR3 length is 17 residues. Germline-derived CDR1 and CDR2 are LNHDA and SQIVND (reference sequence). CDR3 sequence: CASSSRIGTLSTDTYTF. The covered CDR3 bases are TGTGCCAGTAGTTCTCGTATCGGGACACTGAGCACAGATACC.

To note about this clone: The read comes to an end 3 residues before the CDR3 does, leaving the germline J gene to fill in the end. The chain recombines TRBV5-4 with TRBJ2-3; possibly TRBD2 for D (5 bases). This CDR3 region has 15 residues. CDR1 and CDR2 from the germline V gene are SGHNT and YYREEE (reference sequence). The germline V and J ends were trimmed by 7 bases and 1 base, with 16 bases remaining between them. The sequenced part of the CDR3 DNA is TGTGCCAGCTCCGGTTTAGCGATGGGCACAGATACG. This codes for CASSGLAMGTDT. The CDR3 as a whole reads CASSGLAMGTDTQYF.

CDR3 bases read: TGTGCCACCTTAGGACAGGAGACCTACGAG. It specifies CATLGQETYE. The entire CDR3 reads CATLGQETYEQYF. The chain employs TRBV28 and TRBJ2-7; 7 bases line up with TRBD1. The CDR3 end falls 3 residues outside the read, so it is completed with the germline J gene. V lost 10 bases and J lost 2; bases outside the gene matches: 8. Germline CDR1 is MDHEN and CDR2 is SYDVKM. The CDR3 covers 13 residues.